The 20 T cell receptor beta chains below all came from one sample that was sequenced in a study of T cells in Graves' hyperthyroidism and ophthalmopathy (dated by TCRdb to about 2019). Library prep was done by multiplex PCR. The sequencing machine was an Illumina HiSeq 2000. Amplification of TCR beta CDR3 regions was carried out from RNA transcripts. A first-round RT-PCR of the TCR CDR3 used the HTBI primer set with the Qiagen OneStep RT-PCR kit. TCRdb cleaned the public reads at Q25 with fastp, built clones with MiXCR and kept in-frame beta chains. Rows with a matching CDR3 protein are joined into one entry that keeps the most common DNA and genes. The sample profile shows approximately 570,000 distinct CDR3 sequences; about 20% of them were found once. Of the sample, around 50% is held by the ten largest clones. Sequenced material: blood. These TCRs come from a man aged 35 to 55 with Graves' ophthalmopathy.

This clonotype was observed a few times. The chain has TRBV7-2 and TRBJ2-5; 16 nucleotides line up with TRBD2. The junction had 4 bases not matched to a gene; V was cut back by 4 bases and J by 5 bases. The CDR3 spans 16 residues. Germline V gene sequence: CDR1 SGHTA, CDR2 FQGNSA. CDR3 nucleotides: TGTGCCAGCAGCTCGGGACTAGCGGGGGGGAGGGAGACCCAGTACTTC. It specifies CASSSGLAGGRETQYF.

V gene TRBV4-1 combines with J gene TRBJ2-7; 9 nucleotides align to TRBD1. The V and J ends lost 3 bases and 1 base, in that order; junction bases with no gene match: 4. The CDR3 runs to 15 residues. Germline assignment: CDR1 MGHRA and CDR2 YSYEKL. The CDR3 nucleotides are TGCGCCAGCAGCCAGCTACAGGGGGCATCCTACGAGCAGTACTTC. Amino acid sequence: CASSQLQGASYEQYF.

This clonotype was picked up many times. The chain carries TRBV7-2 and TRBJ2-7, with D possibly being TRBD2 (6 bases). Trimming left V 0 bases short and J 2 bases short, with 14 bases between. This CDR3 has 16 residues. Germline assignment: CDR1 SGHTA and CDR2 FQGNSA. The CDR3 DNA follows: TGTGCCAGCAGCTTAGCCAATTTCGGGGGAGCCTACGAGCAGTACTTC. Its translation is CASSLANFGGAYEQYF.

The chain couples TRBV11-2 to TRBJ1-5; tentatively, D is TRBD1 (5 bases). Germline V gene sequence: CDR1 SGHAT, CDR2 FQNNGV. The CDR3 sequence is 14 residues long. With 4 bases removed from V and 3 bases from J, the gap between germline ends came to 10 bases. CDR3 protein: CASSSGGTNQPQHF. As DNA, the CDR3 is TGTGCCAGCAGCTCCGGGGGGACCAATCAGCCCCAGCATTTT. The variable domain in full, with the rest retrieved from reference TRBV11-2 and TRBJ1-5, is EAGVAQSPRYKIIEKRQSVAFWCNPISGHATLYWYQQILGQGPKLLIQFQNNGVVDDSQLPKDRFSAERLKGVDSTLKIQPAKLEDSAVYLCASSSGGTNQPQHFGDGTRLSIL.

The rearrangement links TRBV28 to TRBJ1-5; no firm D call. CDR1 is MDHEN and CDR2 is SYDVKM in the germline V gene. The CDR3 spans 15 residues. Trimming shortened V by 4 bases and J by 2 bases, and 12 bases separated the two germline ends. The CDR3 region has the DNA TGTGCCAGCAGTTCGAGGGTTTTCGGCAATCAGCCCCAGCATTTT. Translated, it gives CASSSRVFGNQPQHF.

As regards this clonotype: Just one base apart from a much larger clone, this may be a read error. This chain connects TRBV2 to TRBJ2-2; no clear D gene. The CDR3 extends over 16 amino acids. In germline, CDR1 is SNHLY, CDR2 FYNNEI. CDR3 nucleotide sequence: TGTGCCAGCAGTGACGTAGTCGCGACGAACGCCGGGGAGCTGTTTTTT. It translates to CASSDVVATNAGELFF.

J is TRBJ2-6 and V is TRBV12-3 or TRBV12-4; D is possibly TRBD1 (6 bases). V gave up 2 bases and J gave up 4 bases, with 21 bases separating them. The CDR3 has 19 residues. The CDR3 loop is CASSLSYWDTQRGANVLTF. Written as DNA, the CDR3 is TGTGCCAGCAGTTTATCTTACTGGGACACCCAGAGGGGGGCCAACGTCCTGACTTTC.

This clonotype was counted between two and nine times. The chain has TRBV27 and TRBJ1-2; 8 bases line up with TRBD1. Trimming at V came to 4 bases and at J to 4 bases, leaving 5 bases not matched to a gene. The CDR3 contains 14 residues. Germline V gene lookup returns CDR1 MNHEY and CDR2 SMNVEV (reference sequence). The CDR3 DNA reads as TGTGCCAGCAGTTCGACGGACAGGGCCTATGGCTACACCTTC. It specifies CASSSTDRAYGYTF.

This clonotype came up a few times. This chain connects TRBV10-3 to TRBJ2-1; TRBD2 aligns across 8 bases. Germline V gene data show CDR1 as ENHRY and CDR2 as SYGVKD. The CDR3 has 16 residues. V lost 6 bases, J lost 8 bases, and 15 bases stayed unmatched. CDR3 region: CAIRNRAGAIIDEQFF. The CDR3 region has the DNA TGTGCCATCAGGAATAGAGCGGGAGCAATTATCGATGAGCAGTTCTTC.

Here the CDR3 reads CASSLGPFTRRHGYTF. The CDR3 DNA reads TGTGCCAGCAGCTTAGGCCCGTTTACTAGAAGACATGGCTACACCTTC. The chain uses TRBV7-2 and TRBJ1-2; D is unresolved. This CDR3 has 16 residues. V shed 1 base and J shed 6 bases, with 18 bases lying between them. Germline CDR1 SGHTA, CDR2 FQGNSA.

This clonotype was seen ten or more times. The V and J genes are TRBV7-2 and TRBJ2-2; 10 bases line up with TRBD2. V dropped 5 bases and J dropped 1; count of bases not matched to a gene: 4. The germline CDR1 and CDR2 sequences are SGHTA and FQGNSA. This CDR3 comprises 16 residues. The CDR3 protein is CASSVGLAVNTGELFF. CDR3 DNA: TGTGCCAGCAGCGTAGGACTAGCGGTGAACACCGGGGAGCTGTTTTTT.

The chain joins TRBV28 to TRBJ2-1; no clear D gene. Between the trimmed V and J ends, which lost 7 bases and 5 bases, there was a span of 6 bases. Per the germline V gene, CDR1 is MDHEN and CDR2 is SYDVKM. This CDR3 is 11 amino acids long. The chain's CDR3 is CASILNNEQFF. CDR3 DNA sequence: TGTGCCAGCATCCTTAACAATGAGCAGTTCTTC.

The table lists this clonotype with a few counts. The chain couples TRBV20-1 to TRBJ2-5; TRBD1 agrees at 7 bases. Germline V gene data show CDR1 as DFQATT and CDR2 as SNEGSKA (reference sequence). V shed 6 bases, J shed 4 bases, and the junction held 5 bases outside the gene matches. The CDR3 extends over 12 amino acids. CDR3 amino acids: CSAQTGLETQYF. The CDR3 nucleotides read TGCAGTGCACAGACAGGGTTAGAGACCCAGTACTTC.

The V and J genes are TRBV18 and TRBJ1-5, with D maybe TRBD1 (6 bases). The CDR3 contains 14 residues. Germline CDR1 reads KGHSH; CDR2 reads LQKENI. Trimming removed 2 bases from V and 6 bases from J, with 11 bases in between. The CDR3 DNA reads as TGTGCCAGCTCACCAAGGGGGGCGAGTCAGCCCCAGCATTTT. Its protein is CASSPRGASQPQHF.

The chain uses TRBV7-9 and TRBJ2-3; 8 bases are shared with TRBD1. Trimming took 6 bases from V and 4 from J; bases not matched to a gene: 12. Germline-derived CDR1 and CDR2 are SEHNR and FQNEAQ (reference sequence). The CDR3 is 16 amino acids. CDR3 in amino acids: CASREPGTGVADTQYF. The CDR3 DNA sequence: TGTGCCAGCAGGGAACCCGGGACAGGAGTGGCAGATACGCAGTATTTT.

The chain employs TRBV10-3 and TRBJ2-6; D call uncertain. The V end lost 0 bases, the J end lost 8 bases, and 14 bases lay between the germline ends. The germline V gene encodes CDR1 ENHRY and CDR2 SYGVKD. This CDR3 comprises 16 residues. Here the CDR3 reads CAISESVLKSPNVLTF. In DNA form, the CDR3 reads TGTGCCATCAGTGAGTCAGTATTGAAGAGCCCCAACGTCCTGACTTTC.

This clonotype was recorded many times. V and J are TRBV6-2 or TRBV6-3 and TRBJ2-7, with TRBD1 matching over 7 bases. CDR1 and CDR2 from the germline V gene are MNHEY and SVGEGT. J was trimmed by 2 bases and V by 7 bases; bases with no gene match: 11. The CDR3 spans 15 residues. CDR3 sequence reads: CASTYGDRPTYEQYF. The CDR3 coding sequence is TGTGCCAGCACTTATGGGGACAGACCGACCTACGAGCAGTACTTC.

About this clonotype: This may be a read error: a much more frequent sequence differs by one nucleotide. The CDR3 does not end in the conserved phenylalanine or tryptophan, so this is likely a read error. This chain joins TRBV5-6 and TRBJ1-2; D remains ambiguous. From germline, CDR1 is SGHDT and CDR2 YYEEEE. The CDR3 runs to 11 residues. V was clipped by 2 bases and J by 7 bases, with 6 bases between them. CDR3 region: CASSFSGGYTL. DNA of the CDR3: TGTGCCAGCAGCTTTTCGGGTGGCTACACCCTC.

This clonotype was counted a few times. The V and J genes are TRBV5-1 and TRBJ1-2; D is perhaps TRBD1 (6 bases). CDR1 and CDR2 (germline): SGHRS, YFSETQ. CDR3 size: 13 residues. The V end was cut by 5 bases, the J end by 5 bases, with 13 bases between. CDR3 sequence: CASRVAGEYGYTF. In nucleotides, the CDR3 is TGCGCCAGCAGAGTTGCAGGGGAGTATGGCTACACCTTC.

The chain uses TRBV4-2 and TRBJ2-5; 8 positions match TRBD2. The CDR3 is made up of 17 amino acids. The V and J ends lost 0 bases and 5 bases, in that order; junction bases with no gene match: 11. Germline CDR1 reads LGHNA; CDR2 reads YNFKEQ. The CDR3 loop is CASSQELLAGGLETQYF. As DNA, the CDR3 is TGTGCCAGCAGCCAAGAGTTACTCGCGGGAGGTTTGGAGACCCAGTACTTC.